This T cell receptor (beta chain) was sequenced in a study of T-cell reconstitution after alpha-beta-depleted transplantation in children. There are many counts of this clonotype. The CDR3 contains 13 residues. The V and J ends lost 8 bases and 7 bases respectively, with 14 bases between them. Library preparation (for TCRbeta) was performed with unique molecular identifiers. TCRdb reprocessed the PCR reads via MiXCR and lists one record per CDR3 protein. The sample lists some 200,000 distinct CDR3 sequences, just over 14% occurring once. This specimen consisted of PBMCs from the stem cell graft donor, obtained from the stem cell graft. This receptor was taken from a human donor who donated a stem cell graft to a child with acute lymphoblastic leukemia. This chain links TRBV12-3 or TRBV12-4 with TRBJ2-2, with a tentative D call TRBD1 (5 bases). The CDR3 nucleotides read TGTGCCAGCCGTTGGGCCCAGGGCGGGGAGCTGTTTTTT. It is translated as CASRWAQGGELFF.